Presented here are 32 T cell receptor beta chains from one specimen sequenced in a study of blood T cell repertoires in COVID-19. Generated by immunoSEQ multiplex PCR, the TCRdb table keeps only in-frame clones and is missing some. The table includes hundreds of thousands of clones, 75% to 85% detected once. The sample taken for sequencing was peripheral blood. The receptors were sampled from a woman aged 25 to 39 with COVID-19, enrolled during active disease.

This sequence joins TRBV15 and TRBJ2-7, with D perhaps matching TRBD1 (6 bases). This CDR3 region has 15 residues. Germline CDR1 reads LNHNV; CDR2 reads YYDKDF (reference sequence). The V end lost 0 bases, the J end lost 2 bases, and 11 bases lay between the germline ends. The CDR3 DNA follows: TGTGCCACCAGCAGAGAGCCACAGGGCGCCTACGAGCAGTACTTC. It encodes CATSREPQGAYEQYF. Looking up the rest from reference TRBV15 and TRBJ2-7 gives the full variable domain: DAMVIQNPRYQVTQFGKPVTLSCSQTLNHNVMYWYQQKSSQAPKLLFHYYDKDFNNEADTPDNFQSRRPNTSFCFLDIRSPGLGDTAMYLCATSREPQGAYEQYFGPGTRLTVT.

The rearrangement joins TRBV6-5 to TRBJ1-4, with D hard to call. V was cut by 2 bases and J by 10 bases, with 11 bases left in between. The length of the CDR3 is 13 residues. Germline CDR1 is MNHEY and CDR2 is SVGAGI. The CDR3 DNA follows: TGTGCCAGCAGTTACGGGCCAATTGGAAAACTGTTTTTT. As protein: CASSYGPIGKLFF.

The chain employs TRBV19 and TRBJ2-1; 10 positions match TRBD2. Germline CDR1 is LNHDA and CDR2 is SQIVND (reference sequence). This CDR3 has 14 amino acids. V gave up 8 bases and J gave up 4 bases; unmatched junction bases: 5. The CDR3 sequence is CASQTSGSYNEQFF. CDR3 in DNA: TGTGCCAGTCAGACTAGCGGGTCGTACAATGAGCAGTTCTTC.

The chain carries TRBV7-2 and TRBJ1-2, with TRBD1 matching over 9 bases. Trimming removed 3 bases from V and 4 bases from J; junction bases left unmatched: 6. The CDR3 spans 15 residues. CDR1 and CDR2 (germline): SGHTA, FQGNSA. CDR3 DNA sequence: TGTGCCAGCAGCTTCGGGGGGACAGGGCCCTATGGCTACACCTTC. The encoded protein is CASSFGGTGPYGYTF.

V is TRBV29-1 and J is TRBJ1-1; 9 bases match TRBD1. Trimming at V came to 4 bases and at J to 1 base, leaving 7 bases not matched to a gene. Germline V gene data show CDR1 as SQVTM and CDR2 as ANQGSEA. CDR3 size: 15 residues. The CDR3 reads CSVVGTGRGNTEAFF. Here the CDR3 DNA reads TGCAGCGTTGTGGGGACAGGGCGGGGGAACACTGAAGCTTTCTTT.

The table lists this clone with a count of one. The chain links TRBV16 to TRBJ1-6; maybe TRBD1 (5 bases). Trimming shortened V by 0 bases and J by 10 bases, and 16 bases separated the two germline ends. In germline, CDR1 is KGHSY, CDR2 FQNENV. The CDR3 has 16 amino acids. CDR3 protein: CASSQSRGRAGSPLHF. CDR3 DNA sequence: TGTGCCAGCAGCCAATCGCGAGGCAGGGCGGGATCACCCCTCCACTTT.

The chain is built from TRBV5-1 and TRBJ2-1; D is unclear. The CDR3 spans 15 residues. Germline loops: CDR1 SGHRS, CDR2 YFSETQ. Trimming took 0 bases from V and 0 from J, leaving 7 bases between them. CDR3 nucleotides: TGCGCCAGCAGCTTGGGCCCGGTCTCCTACAATGAGCAGTTCTTC. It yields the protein CASSLGPVSYNEQFF.

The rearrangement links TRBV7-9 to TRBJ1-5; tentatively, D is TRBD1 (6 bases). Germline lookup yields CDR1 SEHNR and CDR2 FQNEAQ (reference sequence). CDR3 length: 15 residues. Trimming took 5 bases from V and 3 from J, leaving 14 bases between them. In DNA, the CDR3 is TGTGCCAGCAGCACAGGGACCGGGAACAATCAGCCCCAGCATTTT. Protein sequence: CASSTGTGNNQPQHF. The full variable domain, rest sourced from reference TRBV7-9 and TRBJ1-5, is DTGVSQNPRHKITKRGQNVTFRCDPISEHNRLYWYRQTLGQGPEFLTYFQNEAQLEKSRLLSDRFSAERPKGSFSTLEIQRTEQGDSAMYLCASSTGTGNNQPQHFGDGTRLSIL.

The CDR3: CASSEKRQGEKLFF. CDR3 nucleotide sequence: TGTGCCAGCAGCGAAAAAAGACAGGGGGAAAAACTGTTTTTT. This rearrangement joins TRBV5-6 to TRBJ1-4, with TRBD1 matching 8 bases. Germline assignment: CDR1 SGHDT and CDR2 YYEEEE. The CDR3 runs to 14 residues. V dropped 4 bases and J dropped 8; count of bases not matched to a gene: 7.

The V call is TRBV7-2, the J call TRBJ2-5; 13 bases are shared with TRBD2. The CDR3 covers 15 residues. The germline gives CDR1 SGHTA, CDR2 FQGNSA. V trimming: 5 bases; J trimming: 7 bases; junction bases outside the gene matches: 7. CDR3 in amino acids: CASSITSGRAGTQYF. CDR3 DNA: TGTGCCAGCAGCATCACTAGCGGGAGGGCCGGGACCCAGTACTTC.

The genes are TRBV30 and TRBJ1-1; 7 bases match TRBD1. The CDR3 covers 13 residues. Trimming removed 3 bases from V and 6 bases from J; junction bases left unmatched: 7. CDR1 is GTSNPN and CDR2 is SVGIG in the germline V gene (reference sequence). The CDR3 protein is CAWSVDREAEAFF. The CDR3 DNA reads TGTGCCTGGAGCGTCGACAGGGAGGCTGAAGCTTTCTTT.

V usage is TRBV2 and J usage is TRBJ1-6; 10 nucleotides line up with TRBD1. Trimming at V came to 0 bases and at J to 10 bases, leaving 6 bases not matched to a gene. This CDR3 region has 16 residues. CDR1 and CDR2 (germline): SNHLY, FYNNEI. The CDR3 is CASSEALRDRGSPLHF. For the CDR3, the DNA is TGTGCCAGCAGTGAAGCGCTTCGGGACAGGGGCTCACCCCTCCACTTT.

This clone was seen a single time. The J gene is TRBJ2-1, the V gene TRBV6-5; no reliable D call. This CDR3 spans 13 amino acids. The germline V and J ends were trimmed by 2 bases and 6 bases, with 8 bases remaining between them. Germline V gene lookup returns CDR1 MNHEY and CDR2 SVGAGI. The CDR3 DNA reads TGTGCCAGCAGTTACAGAGATGGCAATGAGCAGTTCTTC. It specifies CASSYRDGNEQFF.

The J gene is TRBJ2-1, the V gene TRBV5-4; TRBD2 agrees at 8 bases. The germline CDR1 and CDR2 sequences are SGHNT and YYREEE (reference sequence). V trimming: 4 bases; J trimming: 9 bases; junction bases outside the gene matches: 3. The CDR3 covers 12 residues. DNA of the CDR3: TGTGCCAGCAGCCCCGGGGGGGGTGAGCAGTTCTTC. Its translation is CASSPGGGEQFF.

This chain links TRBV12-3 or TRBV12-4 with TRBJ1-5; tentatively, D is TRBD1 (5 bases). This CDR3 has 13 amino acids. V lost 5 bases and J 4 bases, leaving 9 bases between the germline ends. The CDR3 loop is CASSGGGNQPQHF. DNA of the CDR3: TGTGCCAGCAGTGGGGGGGGTAATCAGCCCCAGCATTTT.

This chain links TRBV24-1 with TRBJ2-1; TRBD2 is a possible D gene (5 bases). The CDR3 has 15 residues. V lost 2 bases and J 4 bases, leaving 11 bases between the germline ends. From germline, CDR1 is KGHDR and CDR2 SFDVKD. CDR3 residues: CATSDSRTLYNEQFF. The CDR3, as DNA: TGTGCCACCAGTGATTCAAGGACTTTATACAATGAGCAGTTCTTC.

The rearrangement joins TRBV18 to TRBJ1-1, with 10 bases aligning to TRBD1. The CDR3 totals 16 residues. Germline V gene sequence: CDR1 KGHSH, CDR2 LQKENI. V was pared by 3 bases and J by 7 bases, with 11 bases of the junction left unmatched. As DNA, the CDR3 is TGTGCCAGCTCACCGCGACAGGGGGCCGGAAGGATTGAAGCTTTCTTT. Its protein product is CASSPRQGAGRIEAFF.

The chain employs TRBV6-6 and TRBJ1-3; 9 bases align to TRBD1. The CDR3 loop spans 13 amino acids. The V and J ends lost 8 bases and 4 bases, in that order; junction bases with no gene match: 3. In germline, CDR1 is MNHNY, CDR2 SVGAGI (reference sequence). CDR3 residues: CASLGTGGNTIYF. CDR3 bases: TGTGCCAGCCTCGGGACAGGGGGAAACACCATATATTTT.

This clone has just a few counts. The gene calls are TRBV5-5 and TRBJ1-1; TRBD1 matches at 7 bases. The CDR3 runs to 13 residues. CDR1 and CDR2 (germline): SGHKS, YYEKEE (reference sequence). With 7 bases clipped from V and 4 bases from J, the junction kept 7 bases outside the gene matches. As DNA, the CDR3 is TGTGCCAGCGGGCGAAGGGGGCTCACTGAAGCTTTCTTT. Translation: CASGRRGLTEAFF.

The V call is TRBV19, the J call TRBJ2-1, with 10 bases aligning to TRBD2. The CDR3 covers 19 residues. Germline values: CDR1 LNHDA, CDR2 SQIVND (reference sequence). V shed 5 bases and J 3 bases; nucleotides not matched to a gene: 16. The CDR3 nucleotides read TGTGCCAGTAGTGAAACCCCTAGCGGGAGTGTAGGGGGCTACAATGAGCAGTTCTTC. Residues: CASSETPSGSVGGYNEQFF.

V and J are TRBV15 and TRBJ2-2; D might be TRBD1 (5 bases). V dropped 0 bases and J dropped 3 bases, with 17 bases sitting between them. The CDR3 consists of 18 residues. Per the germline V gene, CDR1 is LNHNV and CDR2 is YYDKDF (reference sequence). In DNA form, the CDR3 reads TGTGCCACCAGCAGAGATCCGCGTGGCCTAGGGGACACCGGGGAGCTGTTTTTT. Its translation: CATSRDPRGLGDTGELFF.

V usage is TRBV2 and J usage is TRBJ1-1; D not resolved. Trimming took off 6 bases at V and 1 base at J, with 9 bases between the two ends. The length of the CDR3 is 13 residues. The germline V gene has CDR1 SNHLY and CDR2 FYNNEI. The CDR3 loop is CASRVQQNTEAFF. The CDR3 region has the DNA TGTGCCAGCAGGGTACAGCAGAACACTGAAGCTTTCTTT.

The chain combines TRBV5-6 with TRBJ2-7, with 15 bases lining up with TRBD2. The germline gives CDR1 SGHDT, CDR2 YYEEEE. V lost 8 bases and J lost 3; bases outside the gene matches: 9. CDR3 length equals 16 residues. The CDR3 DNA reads TGTGCCAGGCCGGGACTAGCGGGAGGTTCCCTCTACGAGCAGTACTTC. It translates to CARPGLAGGSLYEQYF.

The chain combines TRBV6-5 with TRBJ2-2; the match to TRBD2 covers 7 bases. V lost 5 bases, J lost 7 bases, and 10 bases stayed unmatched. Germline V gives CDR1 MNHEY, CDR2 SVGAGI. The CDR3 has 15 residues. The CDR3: CASSPRASGDGELFF. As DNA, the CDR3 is TGTGCCAGCAGTCCACGGGCTAGCGGAGACGGGGAGCTGTTTTTT.

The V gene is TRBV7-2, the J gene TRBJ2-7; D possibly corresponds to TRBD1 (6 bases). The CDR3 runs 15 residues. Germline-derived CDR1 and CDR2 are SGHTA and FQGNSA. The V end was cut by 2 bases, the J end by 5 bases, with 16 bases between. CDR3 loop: CASSLFFRGYNEQYF. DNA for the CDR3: TGTGCCAGCAGCTTATTTTTCAGGGGTTACAACGAGCAGTACTTC.

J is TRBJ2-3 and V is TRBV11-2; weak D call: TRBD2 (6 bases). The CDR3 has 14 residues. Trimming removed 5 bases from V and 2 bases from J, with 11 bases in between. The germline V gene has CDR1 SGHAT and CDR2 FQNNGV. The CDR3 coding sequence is TGTGCCAGCAGCCGGGGACTCCACACAGATACGCAGTATTTT. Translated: CASSRGLHTDTQYF.

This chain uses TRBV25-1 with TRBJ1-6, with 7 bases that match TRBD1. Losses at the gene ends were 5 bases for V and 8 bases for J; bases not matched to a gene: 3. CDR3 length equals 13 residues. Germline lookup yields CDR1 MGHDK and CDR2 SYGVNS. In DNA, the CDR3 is TGTGCCAGCAGTCAGGGGGAAGATTCACCCCTCCACTTT. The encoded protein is CASSQGEDSPLHF.

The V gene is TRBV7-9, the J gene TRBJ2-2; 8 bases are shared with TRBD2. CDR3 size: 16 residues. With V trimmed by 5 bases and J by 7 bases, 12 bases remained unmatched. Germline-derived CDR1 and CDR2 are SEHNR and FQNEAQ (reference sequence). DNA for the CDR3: TGTGCCAGCAGCCCCCGCAGCGGGAGCTTCGGCGGGGAGCTGTTTTTT. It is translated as CASSPRSGSFGGELFF.

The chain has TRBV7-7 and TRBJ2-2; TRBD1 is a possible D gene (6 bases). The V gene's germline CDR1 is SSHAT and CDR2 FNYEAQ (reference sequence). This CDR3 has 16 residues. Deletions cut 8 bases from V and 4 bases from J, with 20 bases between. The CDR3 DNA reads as TGTGCCAGCGGGGGCGTGGGAGCTGAGGGCACCGGGGAGCTGTTTTTT. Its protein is CASGGVGAEGTGELFF.

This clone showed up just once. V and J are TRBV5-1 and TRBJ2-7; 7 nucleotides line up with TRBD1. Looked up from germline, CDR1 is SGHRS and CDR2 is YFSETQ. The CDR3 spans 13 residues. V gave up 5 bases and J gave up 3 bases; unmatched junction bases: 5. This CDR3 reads CASREGQDYEQYF. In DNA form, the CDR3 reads TGCGCCAGCAGGGAAGGACAGGACTACGAGCAGTACTTC.

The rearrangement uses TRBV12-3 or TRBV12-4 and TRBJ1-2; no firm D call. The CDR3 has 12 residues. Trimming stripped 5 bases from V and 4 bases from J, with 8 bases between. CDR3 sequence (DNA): TGTGCCAGCAGTCTTTTTATCTATGGCTACACCTTC. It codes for CASSLFIYGYTF.

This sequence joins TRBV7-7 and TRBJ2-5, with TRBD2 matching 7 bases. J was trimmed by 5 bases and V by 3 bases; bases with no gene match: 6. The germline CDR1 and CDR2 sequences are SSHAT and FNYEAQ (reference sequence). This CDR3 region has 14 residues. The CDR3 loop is CASSFHQAGETQYF. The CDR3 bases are TGTGCCAGCAGCTTTCACCAAGCGGGGGAGACCCAGTACTTC.